These T cell receptor beta chains were read from a single sample in a study of patients and donors after allogeneic stem cell transplantation. TCRdb reprocessed the RT-PCR reads with MiXCR, giving one entry per CDR3 protein. The sample yields about 18,000 distinct CDR3 sequences, around 4.5% seen once. Sequences were obtained from blood, either unsorted or a sorted T cell fraction (not recorded which). These receptors originate from a human donor who was either an allogeneic HSCT recipient or a stem cell or donor lymphocyte infusion donor (not recorded which). It is not recorded whose cells these are; they may come from a transplant donor. The CDR3 runs from the conserved cysteine through the conserved F or W. The order of the fields is J gene, CDR3 length, V gene, CDR3 protein.

j_gene: TRBJ2-1; len: 16; v_gene: TRBV15; CDR3aa: CATSRGSSGFNNEQFF
j_gene: TRBJ1-6; len: 16; v_gene: TRBV9; CDR3aa: CASSPTGGARGSPLHF
j_gene: TRBJ2-4; len: 18; v_gene: TRBV2; CDR3aa: CASSEAQTGQGRLNIQYF
j_gene: TRBJ2-1; len: 13; v_gene: TRBV29-1; CDR3aa: CSVEKPGGGEQFF
j_gene: TRBJ1-5; len: 13; v_gene: TRBV3-1; CDR3aa: CASSQDRTQPQHF
j_gene: TRBJ2-7; len: 15; v_gene: TRBV9; CDR3aa: CASSVAAGGTNEQYF
j_gene: TRBJ1-5; len: 18; v_gene: TRBV20-1; CDR3aa: CSASTPQTRGVNYQPQHF
j_gene: TRBJ1-1; len: 13; v_gene: TRBV27; CDR3aa: CASSHRILAEAFF
j_gene: TRBJ2-7; len: 14; v_gene: TRBV28; CDR3aa: CASSLVGLAYEQYF
j_gene: TRBJ1-2; len: 14; v_gene: TRBV28; CDR3aa: CASRPAGANYGYTF
j_gene: TRBJ1-1; len: 15; v_gene: TRBV5-8; CDR3aa: CASSLEGHLNTEAFF